The 20 T cell receptor beta chains listed next were all sequenced from one sample in a study of T cell responses to AZD1222 COVID-19 vaccine (dated by TCRdb to about 2021). Library generation was performed with the immunoSEQ multiplex PCR assay. The clones in this table, taken by TCRdb from immuneACCESS, are in-frame only. Not every clone is retained; where verified, under half of the shortfall comes from an unresolved V gene, and the cause of the rest is unknown. Within this sample are approximately 210,000 clones, with roughly 94% of them counted one time only. The ten biggest clones cover around 1.7% of the sample. Interpreted using the paper, the time point label stands for: about 28 days (+/-7) after the second vaccine dose. Reading the label with the study, this specimen's treatment or condition is: meningococcal conjugate vaccine given as trial control. The specimen was peripheral blood, collected 28 days after the second dose of the MenACWY control vaccine. These receptor sequences come from an adult who received the MenACWY meningococcal vaccine as a control.

This clone appeared once. The gene calls are TRBV6-5 and TRBJ2-1; the D is unclear. The CDR3 has 16 amino acids. Germline V gene sequence: CDR1 MNHEY, CDR2 SVGAGI. V was shortened by 2 bases and J by 0 bases, with 11 bases between the two germline ends. CDR3 in DNA: TGTGCCAGCAGTTACCCGCCTCAAAGCTCCTACAATGAGCAGTTCTTC. The encoded protein is CASSYPPQSSYNEQFF.

This sequence joins TRBV7-2 and TRBJ2-1, with a possible D match to TRBD2 (5 bases). The CDR3 covers 17 residues. Trimming stripped 1 base from V and 9 bases from J, with 22 bases between. CDR1 SGHTA and CDR2 FQGNSA come from the germline V gene. In DNA, the CDR3 is TGTGCCAGCAGCTTAGAACCCGTCCGGGGTGTTTCAAGTGAGCAGTTCTTC. It specifies CASSLEPVRGVSSEQFF. Supplemented by reference TRBV7-2 and TRBJ2-1, the full variable domain reads GAGVSQSPSNKVTEKGKDVELRCDPISGHTALYWYRQSLGQGLEFLIYFQGNSAPDKSGLPSDRFSAERTGGSVSTLTIQRTQQEDSAVYLCASSLEPVRGVSSEQFFGPGTRLTVL.

V and J are TRBV7-9 and TRBJ2-3; 11 nucleotides agree with TRBD2. Looked up from germline, CDR1 is SEHNR and CDR2 is FQNEAQ (reference sequence). The CDR3 is 16 residues long. J gave up 4 bases and V 5 bases, and 8 bases lay outside the gene matches. CDR3 in amino acids: CASSLPSGGTADTQYF. The CDR3 DNA reads as TGTGCCAGCAGCCTGCCTAGCGGGGGGACGGCAGATACGCAGTATTTT. The full variable domain, in which reference TRBV7-9 and TRBJ2-3 provide the parts outside the CDR3, is DTGVSQNPRHKITKRGQNVTFRCDPISEHNRLYWYRQTLGQGPEFLTYFQNEAQLEKSRLLSDRFSAERPKGSFSTLEIQRTEQGDSAMYLCASSLPSGGTADTQYFGPGTRLTVL.

The chain has TRBV7-9 and TRBJ1-1, with D possibly matching TRBD1 (5 bases). Germline lookup yields CDR1 SEHNR and CDR2 FQNEAQ (reference sequence). V dropped 5 bases and J dropped 2 bases, with 12 bases sitting between them. This CDR3 spans 14 amino acids. The CDR3 region is CASSRDSSNTEAFF. Here the CDR3 DNA reads TGTGCCAGCAGCCGGGACTCCTCAAACACTGAAGCTTTCTTT. Drawing the rest from reference TRBV7-9 and TRBJ1-1, the complete variable domain is DTGVSQNPRHKITKRGQNVTFRCDPISEHNRLYWYRQTLGQGPEFLTYFQNEAQLEKSRLLSDRFSAERPKGSFSTLEIQRTEQGDSAMYLCASSRDSSNTEAFFGQGTRLTVV.

V usage is TRBV3-1 (or the pseudogene TRBV3-2) and J usage is TRBJ2-7, with D unresolved. Germline CDR1 reads LGHDT; CDR2 reads YNNKEL (reference sequence). The CDR3 covers 13 residues. V lost 10 bases and J 2 bases, leaving 15 bases between the germline ends. The CDR3 sequence is CATSHGAPYEQYF. The CDR3, as DNA: TGTGCCACCTCCCATGGAGCCCCCTACGAGCAGTACTTC.

The chain combines TRBV28 with TRBJ2-7; 8 bases fit TRBD2. Germline CDR1 MDHEN, CDR2 SYDVKM. V lost 6 bases, J lost 2 bases, and 12 bases stayed unmatched. This CDR3 contains 16 residues. The CDR3 DNA follows: TGTGCCAGCAGCCTGGCCCCGGGAGCGGGGGCCTACGAGCAGTACTTC. It is translated as CASSLAPGAGAYEQYF. Looking up the rest from reference TRBV28 and TRBJ2-7 gives the full variable domain: DVKVTQSSRYLVKRTGEKVFLECVQDMDHENMFWYRQDPGLGLRLIYFSYDVKMKEKGDIPEGYSVSREKKERFSLILESASTNQTSMYLCASSLAPGAGAYEQYFGPGTRLTVT.

The chain has TRBV18 and TRBJ1-1; a weak D match, TRBD1 (6 bases). CDR1 KGHSH and CDR2 LQKENI come from the germline V gene. V was shortened by 5 bases and J by 1 base, with 23 bases between the two germline ends. The CDR3 length is 18 residues. The CDR3 sequence is CASSTLVYDRNSNTEAFF. CDR3 in DNA: TGTGCCAGCTCAACACTGGTATATGACAGGAACTCGAACACTGAAGCTTTCTTT.

This clone showed up just a few times. The chain carries TRBV19 and TRBJ1-2, with D perhaps matching TRBD1 (6 bases). Deletions cut 7 bases from V and 2 bases from J, with 14 bases between. The germline gives CDR1 LNHDA, CDR2 SQIVND (reference sequence). The CDR3 is made up of 14 amino acids. The chain's CDR3 is CASTPAGVNYGYTF. The CDR3 DNA sequence: TGTGCCAGTACCCCGGCAGGGGTCAACTATGGCTACACCTTC.

The chain couples TRBV4-2 to TRBJ2-7; perhaps TRBD1 as D (5 bases). CDR3 length: 15 amino acids. Germline CDR1 reads LGHNA; CDR2 reads YNFKEQ. V lost 0 bases and J lost 6, with 15 bases in between. The CDR3 spells CASSQDGASLREQYF. In DNA form, the CDR3 reads TGTGCCAGCAGCCAAGATGGGGCCAGTCTGCGCGAGCAGTACTTC.

The chain has TRBV7-2 and TRBJ1-2; 9 bases match TRBD1. V was pared by 7 bases and J by 7 bases, with 16 bases of the junction left unmatched. The CDR3 runs 16 residues. CDR1 and CDR2 from the germline V gene are SGHTA and FQGNSA. CDR3 nucleotides: TGTGCCAGCACTTTATCCTCGCCGGGACAGGGTTTTGGCTACACCTTC. This codes for CASTLSSPGQGFGYTF. The complete variable domain, with remaining parts taken from reference TRBV7-2 and TRBJ1-2, reads GAGVSQSPSNKVTEKGKDVELRCDPISGHTALYWYRQSLGQGLEFLIYFQGNSAPDKSGLPSDRFSAERTGGSVSTLTIQRTQQEDSAVYLCASTLSSPGQGFGYTFGSGTRLTVV.

The rearrangement links TRBV5-4 to TRBJ2-7; D is perhaps TRBD1 (5 bases). The V end was cut by 0 bases, the J end by 3 bases, with 13 bases between. This CDR3 has 15 amino acids. Germline V CDR1 and CDR2: SGHNT, YYREEE (reference sequence). The CDR3: CASSLVHLQGYEQYF. The DNA of the CDR3 is TGTGCCAGCAGCTTGGTGCACCTTCAGGGCTACGAGCAGTACTTC.

The chain combines TRBV5-1 with TRBJ2-7; possibly TRBD2 for D (5 bases). V lost 0 bases and J 6 bases, leaving 10 bases between the germline ends. The V gene's germline CDR1 is SGHRS and CDR2 YFSETQ. The CDR3 length is 13 residues. This chain's CDR3 is CASSLEDFSEQYF. The CDR3 DNA follows: TGCGCCAGCAGCTTGGAGGACTTTTCCGAGCAGTACTTC.

The chain is built from TRBV9 and TRBJ1-6; 10 positions agree with TRBD1. CDR1 is SGDLS, CDR2 YYNGEE, per germline. This CDR3 has 16 residues. Trimming took 0 bases from V and 8 from J; bases not matched to a gene: 5. The CDR3 DNA sequence: TGTGCCAGCAGCGTAGCTCCGGACAGGGGGGATTCACCCCTCCACTTT. Protein sequence: CASSVAPDRGDSPLHF.

The genes are TRBV11-2 and TRBJ2-1; 10 bases align to TRBD2. V trimming: 1 base; J trimming: 3 bases; junction bases outside the gene matches: 6. Per the germline V gene, CDR1 is SGHAT and CDR2 is FQNNGV. This CDR3 region has 17 residues. The CDR3 reads CASSLGVSGRNYNEQFF. The CDR3 DNA reads as TGTGCCAGCAGCTTAGGAGTTAGCGGGAGGAACTACAATGAGCAGTTCTTC.

The chain has TRBV20-1 and TRBJ2-3, with no clear D. The CDR3 runs to 11 residues. V was clipped by 4 bases and J by 4 bases, with 6 bases between them. The germline gives CDR1 DFQATT, CDR2 SNEGSKA (reference sequence). CDR3 protein: CSAKDPDTQYF. The CDR3 DNA reads as TGCAGTGCTAAGGATCCAGATACGCAGTATTTT.

V usage is TRBV6-5 and J usage is TRBJ1-1; a weak D match, TRBD1 (6 bases). Trimming pared 4 bases from V and 0 bases from J, leaving 15 bases between. Germline V CDR1 and CDR2: MNHEY, SVGAGI. This CDR3 has 16 residues. CDR3 loop: CASSSSPTGLNTEAFF. CDR3 coding DNA: TGTGCCAGCAGTTCTTCCCCCACAGGGCTGAACACTGAAGCTTTCTTT.

This chain uses TRBV27 with TRBJ1-2, with 8 positions matching TRBD1. The CDR3 spans 14 residues. Germline V gives CDR1 MNHEY, CDR2 SMNVEV (reference sequence). Losses at the gene ends were 8 bases for V and 1 base for J; bases not matched to a gene: 6. DNA for the CDR3: TGTGCCAGCGGCGCGGACAGGGATAACTATGGCTACACCTTC. Its protein product is CASGADRDNYGYTF.

This chain uses TRBV2 with TRBJ1-1; a possible D gene is TRBD1 (5 bases). This CDR3 spans 13 amino acids. The V end was cut by 10 bases, the J end by 4 bases, with 16 bases between. CDR1 and CDR2 (germline): SNHLY, FYNNEI. Written as DNA, the CDR3 is TGTGCCACCGGTCAGGGCCCCAGCACTGAAGCTTTCTTT. Translating it yields CATGQGPSTEAFF.

This rearrangement joins TRBV9 to TRBJ2-5, with D tentatively TRBD2 (5 bases). Between the trimmed V and J ends, which lost 4 bases and 7 bases, there was a span of 8 bases. CDR1 and CDR2 from the germline V gene are SGDLS and YYNGEE. This CDR3 spans 11 amino acids. The CDR3 sequence is CASSSRGTQYF. DNA for the CDR3: TGTGCCAGCAGCTCACGGGGGACCCAGTACTTC.

The chain couples TRBV5-1 to TRBJ2-3; unclear D gene. The germline V gene encodes CDR1 SGHRS and CDR2 YFSETQ. The CDR3 length is 13 residues. Trimming removed 4 bases at V and 1 base at J, with 7 bases between. The CDR3 nucleotides are TGCGCCAGCAGCCTCGTAGGCACAGATACGCAGTATTTT. The encoded protein is CASSLVGTDTQYF.